This TCR beta chain is drawn from a study of T cell responses to AZD1222 COVID-19 vaccine. Findings and caveats of the study: Recipients of AZD1222 seropositive at baseline numbered only five or six. Nearly half of spike-specific TCRs reportedly go after variant regions that carry no mutations. Among the donors, most were white British and more were female, and clonal diversity was possibly underestimated. CD4 TCRs linked to vaccination spanned spike, dominating at 160-218 and 743-854.

CDR3 length equals 14 residues. The germline V gene encodes CDR1 SQVTM and CDR2 ANQGSEA. V trimming: 5 bases; J trimming: 7 bases; junction bases outside the gene matches: 9. This clone was picked up one time. Its antigen is undetermined. Profiled with immunoSEQ multiplex PCR; TCRdb holds only in-frame clones, not every one. The sample consists of about 150,000 clones, approximately 88% of them appearing once. This chain joins TRBV29-1 and TRBJ2-1; 9 nucleotides agree with TRBD2. This clonotype was obtained from an adult who received the MenACWY meningococcal vaccine as a control. Sequences were derived from peripheral blood, sampled 28 days after the second dose of the MenACWY control vaccine. For the CDR3, the DNA is TGCAGCGTTAAATATAGCGGGGGATGGAATGAGCAGTTCTTC. The encoded protein is CSVKYSGGWNEQFF.